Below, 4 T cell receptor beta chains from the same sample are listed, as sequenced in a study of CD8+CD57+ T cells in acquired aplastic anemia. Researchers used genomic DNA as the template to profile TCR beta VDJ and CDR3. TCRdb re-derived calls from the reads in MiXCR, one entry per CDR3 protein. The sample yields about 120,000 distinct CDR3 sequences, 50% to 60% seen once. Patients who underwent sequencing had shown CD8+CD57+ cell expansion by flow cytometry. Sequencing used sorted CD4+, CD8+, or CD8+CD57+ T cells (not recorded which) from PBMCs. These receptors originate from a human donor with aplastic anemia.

The CDR3 spells CAIIRRRNTEAFF. CDR3 nucleotides: TGTGCCATCATACGGCGGAGGAACACTGAAGCTTTCTTT. V is TRBV7-9 and J is TRBJ1-1; no firm D call. Looked up from germline, CDR1 is SEHNR and CDR2 is FQNEAQ (reference sequence). V was shortened by 10 bases and J by 1 base, with 13 bases between the two germline ends. The CDR3 is made up of 13 amino acids.

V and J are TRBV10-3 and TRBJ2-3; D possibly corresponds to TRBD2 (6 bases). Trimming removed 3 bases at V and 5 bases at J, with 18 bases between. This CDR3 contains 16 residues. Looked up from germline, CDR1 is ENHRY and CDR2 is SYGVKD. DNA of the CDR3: TGTGCCATCAGTGAATCTACTAGCAGGCGAAAAGATACGCAGTATTTT. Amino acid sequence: CAISESTSRRKDTQYF.

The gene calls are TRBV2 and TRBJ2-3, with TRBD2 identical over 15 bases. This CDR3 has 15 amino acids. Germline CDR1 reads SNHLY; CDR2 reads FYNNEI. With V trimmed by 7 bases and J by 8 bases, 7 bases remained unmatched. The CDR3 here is CASIRTSGGGLTQYF. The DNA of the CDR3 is TGTGCCAGCATTAGGACTAGCGGGGGGGGCCTTACGCAGTATTTT.

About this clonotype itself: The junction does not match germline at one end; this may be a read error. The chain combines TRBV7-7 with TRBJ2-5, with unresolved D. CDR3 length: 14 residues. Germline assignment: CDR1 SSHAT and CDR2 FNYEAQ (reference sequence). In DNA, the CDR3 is TGTGCTAGCAGCTTAGGGCCCCAACAAGAGACCCAGTACTTC. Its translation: CASSLGPQQETQYF.